A single sample is the source of the 27 T cell receptor beta chains below, sequenced in a study of cytomegalovirus exposure and HLA in healthy donors. PCR amplification relied on 60 Vbeta primers (plus 13 Jbeta primers). Profiling relied on immunoSEQ multiplex PCR, and the TCRdb table lists in-frame clones only, not all of them. The sample consists of under 100,000 clones, 78% of them appearing once. The sequencing input was PBMCs. The receptors shown here come from a man aged 18 to 30 in good health and CMV-seropositive.

The chain recombines TRBV29-1 with TRBJ2-1, with TRBD2 as a possible D gene (5 bases). V was trimmed by 4 bases and J by 6 bases, leaving 10 bases between them. Per germline, CDR1 SQVTM and CDR2 ANQGSEA. The CDR3 covers 12 residues. CDR3 sequence reads: CSVVEGSNEQFF. CDR3 in DNA: TGCAGCGTTGTGGAAGGGAGCAATGAGCAGTTCTTC.

This clone appeared a few times. This sample also contains other DNA sequences that code for the same CDR3. The chain couples TRBV10-2 to TRBJ2-7, with TRBD1 matching 9 bases. The CDR3 sequence is 15 residues long. Losses at the gene ends were 5 bases for V and 5 bases for J; bases not matched to a gene: 10. Germline CDR1 reads WSHSY; CDR2 reads SAAADI. The CDR3 region has the DNA TGCGCCAGCAGTCCACAGGGGGCGCTCTCGAACGAGCAGTACTTC. Residues: CASSPQGALSNEQYF.

The rearrangement joins TRBV28 to TRBJ2-3; 9 bases fit TRBD2. V trimming: 2 bases; J trimming: 4 bases; junction bases outside the gene matches: 4. The germline CDR1 and CDR2 sequences are MDHEN and SYDVKM. This CDR3 is 15 amino acids long. CDR3 nucleotide sequence: TGTGCCAGCAGTTTAGCGGGAGGGCCTGCAGATACGCAGTATTTT. Protein product: CASSLAGGPADTQYF.

The chain recombines TRBV5-4 with TRBJ2-7; 12 bases agree with TRBD2. Germline V CDR1 and CDR2: SGHNT, YYREEE (reference sequence). The CDR3 totals 14 residues. Trimming took 5 bases from V and 5 from J; bases not matched to a gene: 5. The CDR3 DNA reads as TGTGCCAGCAGTGCCGGACTAGCGGGACACGAGCAGTACTTC. It codes for CASSAGLAGHEQYF.

The rearrangement links TRBV5-1 to TRBJ1-2; 9 nucleotides line up with TRBD1. The V segment lost 4 bases and the J segment 3 bases; nucleotides outside the gene matches: 4. From germline, CDR1 is SGHRS and CDR2 YFSETQ. The CDR3 has 14 amino acids. The CDR3 DNA is TGCGCCAGCAGCAAAGACAGGGGGGACTATGGCTACACCTTC. Protein: CASSKDRGDYGYTF.

The chain links TRBV6-6 to TRBJ2-7; the D gene is possibly TRBD1 (5 bases). CDR1 is MNHNY and CDR2 is SVGAGI in the germline V gene (reference sequence). This CDR3 is 14 amino acids long. Trimming left V 7 bases short and J 13 bases short, with 26 bases between. The chain's CDR3 is CASTPRADQLWQYF. CDR3 DNA: TGTGCCAGCACCCCCAGGGCGGATCAGCTTTGGCAATACTTC.

The chain carries TRBV5-6 and TRBJ2-3, with TRBD1 matching over 7 bases. Germline V gives CDR1 SGHDT, CDR2 YYEEEE. The CDR3 is 15 residues long. Unmatched junction bases numbered 11, after V lost 3 bases and J lost 7 bases. For the CDR3, the DNA is TGTGCCAGCAGCTGGAAAGACAGGGTCGGGAATACGCAGTATTTT. This sequence encodes CASSWKDRVGNTQYF. Supplemented by reference TRBV5-6 and TRBJ2-3, the full variable domain reads DAGVTQSPTHLIKTRGQQVTLRCSPKSGHDTVSWYQQALGQGPQFIFQYYEEEERQRGNFPDRFSGHQFPNYSSELNVNALLLGDSALYLCASSWKDRVGNTQYFGPGTRLTVL.

The chain uses TRBV5-6 and TRBJ2-1; 8 bases line up with TRBD2. The CDR3 contains 16 residues. J was trimmed by 1 base and V by 1 base; bases with no gene match: 4. The germline V gene has CDR1 SGHDT and CDR2 YYEEEE. The chain's CDR3 is CASSLTLAGSYNEQFF. The CDR3, as DNA: TGTGCCAGCAGCTTGACCTTAGCGGGATCCTACAATGAGCAGTTCTTC.

This clone was counted a single time. V and J are TRBV27 and TRBJ2-5; D perhaps matches TRBD1 (6 bases). The V end lost 0 bases, the J end lost 6 bases, and 8 bases lay between the germline ends. CDR1 is MNHEY and CDR2 is SMNVEV in the germline V gene (reference sequence). The CDR3 spans 13 residues. The CDR3 coding sequence is TGTGCCAGCAGTTTATCAGGGGGAAAGACCCAGTACTTC. Amino acids: CASSLSGGKTQYF.

CDR3 region: CASSSIDSYEQYF. DNA for the CDR3: TGTGCCAGCAGCTCGATCGACAGCTACGAGCAGTACTTC. The rearrangement links TRBV11-2 to TRBJ2-7; possibly TRBD1 for D (5 bases). The CDR3 contains 13 residues. Looked up from germline, CDR1 is SGHAT and CDR2 is FQNNGV. V was shortened by 4 bases and J by 3 bases, with 10 bases between the two germline ends.

The chain recombines TRBV2 with TRBJ2-6; D unclear. The V and J ends lost 4 bases and 2 bases respectively, with 9 bases between them. Germline V lookup: CDR1 SNHLY, CDR2 FYNNEI. CDR3 length: 15 residues. The CDR3 coding sequence is TGTGCCAGCAGTGCCCTAAGTCCTGGGGCCAACGTCCTGACTTTC. Its translation is CASSALSPGANVLTF.

The chain employs TRBV5-1 and TRBJ2-1, with 11 bases that match TRBD2. This CDR3 spans 16 amino acids. CDR1 SGHRS and CDR2 YFSETQ come from the germline V gene. V lost 7 bases and J lost 5; bases outside the gene matches: 11. The CDR3 sequence: CASGTSGSLLDNEQFF. In DNA, the CDR3 is TGCGCCAGCGGCACTAGCGGGAGTCTTCTCGACAATGAGCAGTTCTTC.

The gene calls are TRBV7-9 and TRBJ1-3; D is perhaps TRBD1 (6 bases). Germline V gives CDR1 SEHNR, CDR2 FQNEAQ (reference sequence). The CDR3 is made up of 14 amino acids. V was trimmed by 1 base and J by 3 bases, leaving 7 bases between them. The CDR3 spells CASSLGTVGNTIYF. CDR3 DNA sequence: TGTGCCAGCAGCTTAGGGACAGTTGGAAACACCATATATTTT.

This chain joins TRBV7-3 and TRBJ1-2, with 10 positions matching TRBD1. This CDR3 comprises 14 residues. Looked up from germline, CDR1 is SGHTA and CDR2 is FQGTGA. The V gene end was trimmed by 4 bases and the J gene end by 8 bases; junction bases not matched to a gene: 7. CDR3 in amino acids: CASSSTGGSGGYTF. CDR3 nucleotide sequence: TGTGCCAGCAGCTCGACAGGGGGCAGTGGAGGCTACACCTTC.

The chain carries TRBV19 and TRBJ1-2, with 9 nucleotides matching TRBD1. In germline, CDR1 is LNHDA, CDR2 SQIVND (reference sequence). The CDR3 has 13 amino acids. V was pared by 4 bases and J by 14 bases, with 11 bases of the junction left unmatched. CDR3 in amino acids: CASSTRRDRARTF. The CDR3 DNA is TGTGCCAGTAGTACCCGCAGGGACAGGGCAAGGACCTTC.

Here the CDR3 DNA reads TGCGCCAGCAGCCTCCGACTTAGCGGGAGTTACGACGAGCAGTACTTC. Its protein product is CASSLRLSGSYDEQYF. The chain uses TRBV4-1 and TRBJ2-7, with TRBD2 matching over 9 bases. Germline values: CDR1 MGHRA, CDR2 YSYEKL. The junction had 12 bases not matched to a gene; V was cut back by 4 bases and J by 5 bases. CDR3 size: 16 residues.

This clone was seen more than once but under ten times. CDR3 nucleotide sequence: TGTGCCAGCAGCATGGGCGGCGGGAGCAGTTCCCAGTACTTC. Its translation: CASSMGGGSSSQYF. The chain combines TRBV9 with TRBJ2-5, with 7 positions matching TRBD2. The V gene's germline CDR1 is SGDLS and CDR2 YYNGEE. The CDR3 totals 14 residues. J lost 9 bases, V lost 4 bases, and 12 bases had no gene match.

The chain links TRBV6-1 to TRBJ2-5; perhaps TRBD2 as D (5 bases). This CDR3 has 14 amino acids. Germline CDR1 reads MNHNS; CDR2 reads SASEGT. The V gene lost 6 bases and the J gene lost 3 bases, with 14 bases spanning the gap. The CDR3, as DNA: TGTGCCAGCAGAGGACTGTTGATCAAAGAGACCCAGTACTTC. It specifies CASRGLLIKETQYF.

This chain connects TRBV6-5 to TRBJ2-2; TRBD2 might be the D (6 bases). CDR3 length equals 15 residues. Germline CDR1 MNHEY, CDR2 SVGAGI. Trimming pared 7 bases from V and 6 bases from J, leaving 18 bases between. The CDR3 DNA reads as TGTGCCAGCATTGGGGACTGGGGAGGTCCCGGGGAGCTGTTTTTT. Encoded protein: CASIGDWGGPGELFF.

CDR3: CASSLTPGHIGNGYTF. CDR3 DNA: TGCGCCAGCAGCCTCACCCCGGGACACATAGGGAATGGCTACACCTTC. The chain joins TRBV5-1 to TRBJ1-2, with D maybe TRBD1 (6 bases). V dropped 4 bases and J dropped 6 bases, with 22 bases sitting between them. The CDR3 runs to 16 residues. Looked up from germline, CDR1 is SGHRS and CDR2 is YFSETQ.

The chain uses TRBV6-1 and TRBJ1-2, with D maybe TRBD1 (5 bases). The V end was cut by 7 bases, the J end by 4 bases, with 13 bases between. The CDR3 runs to 13 residues. Germline CDR1 and CDR2: MNHNS and SASEGT. This CDR3 reads CASIRGGVYGYTF. DNA of the CDR3: TGTGCCAGCATCCGGGGAGGGGTCTATGGCTACACCTTC.

The chain employs TRBV6-1 and TRBJ2-7; maybe TRBD1 (5 bases). Germline V lookup: CDR1 MNHNS, CDR2 SASEGT. The CDR3 runs 12 residues. Trimming cost V 5 bases and J 3 bases, with 8 bases left between them. The CDR3 DNA reads TGTGCCAGCAGTCAGGGAATCTACGAGCAGTACTTC. Residues: CASSQGIYEQYF.

The genes are TRBV11-2 and TRBJ1-1; no clear D. This CDR3 is built from 14 residues. The germline CDR1 and CDR2 sequences are SGHAT and FQNNGV. The ends were cut back, 5 bases at V and 3 bases at J, with 13 bases in the middle. CDR3 DNA: TGTGCCAGCAGCAGACCAGTGAGGGACACTGAAGCTTTCTTT. It translates to CASSRPVRDTEAFF.

The chain recombines TRBV6-5 with TRBJ2-7; no clear D. With 7 bases removed from V and 4 bases from J, the gap between germline ends came to 14 bases. CDR3 size: 13 residues. Germline CDR1 and CDR2: MNHEY and SVGAGI. CDR3 region: CASKRSSSYEQYF. The CDR3 bases are TGTGCCAGCAAGCGCAGTAGTTCTTACGAGCAGTACTTC.

The J gene is TRBJ2-7, the V gene TRBV7-8; the D gene is possibly TRBD1 (5 bases). This CDR3 has 15 residues. CDR1 is SGHVS and CDR2 is FQNEAQ in the germline V gene. Trimming removed 4 bases from V and 0 bases from J, with 13 bases in between. The CDR3 here is CASSWGRGSSYEQYF. DNA for the CDR3: TGTGCCAGCAGCTGGGGCCGCGGTTCCTCCTACGAGCAGTACTTC.

This clone has a handful of counts. The CDR3 sequence: CAISESAGLLHIQYF. In DNA, the CDR3 is TGTGCCATCAGTGAGTCTGCTGGCCTCCTCCACATTCAGTACTTC. The V and J genes are TRBV10-3 and TRBJ2-4; D is unclear. V was clipped by 0 bases and J by 8 bases, with 14 bases between them. The germline gives CDR1 ENHRY, CDR2 SYGVKD. This CDR3 is built from 15 residues.

The rearrangement links TRBV6-1 to TRBJ2-3; D unclear. Trimming stripped 6 bases from V and 5 bases from J, with 9 bases between. Germline CDR1 and CDR2: MNHNS and SASEGT. The CDR3 is 12 amino acids. The chain's CDR3 is CASSLSRDTQYF. For the CDR3, the DNA is TGTGCCAGCAGCTTGTCTAGAGATACGCAGTATTTT.